This paragraph covers one T cell receptor beta chain sequence. With V trimmed by 7 bases and J by 4 bases, 9 bases remained unmatched. The CDR3 totals 14 residues. Per the germline V gene, CDR1 is LGHNT and CDR2 is FRNRAP. This specimen belongs to a study of identical twins. TCRdb reanalysed the 5' RACE reads using MiXCR and keeps one entry per CDR3 protein. Of roughly 240,000 distinct CDR3 sequences in the sample, roughly 7% were seen once. A further study also used this sample, focusing on yellow fever vaccine responses in identical twins.

The sample comprised memory (CD45RO+) T cells sorted from blood. This chain joins TRBV12-5 and TRBJ1-1; TRBD1 matches at 7 bases. This clonotype was obtained from a woman aged 18-30 years in good health. CDR3 region: CASAPGGGGTEAFF. CDR3 nucleotide sequence: TGTGCTAGTGCCCCGGGAGGGGGCGGCACTGAAGCTTTCTTT.